This T cell receptor (beta chain) stems from a study of radiation and T cells in renal cell carcinoma (dated by TCRdb to 2020 to 2021). For the wider study: The samples were drawn from a clinical trial, where primary renal cell carcinomas were treated with 15 Gy of stereotactic body radiation therapy and then removed by nephrectomy 4 weeks afterward. TCR beta sequencing covered 50 to 55 samples in total, comprising around 25 tumors and around 27 peripheral blood samples. Across all 50 or so samples, 4,000,000 or so unique CDR3 nucleotide sequences, encoding about 2,700,000 unique CDR3 amino acid sequences, were identified.

TCR beta libraries were generated from genomic DNA with the immunoSEQ kit, following the manufacturer's recommendations. Library preparation used a first multiplex PCR with proprietary primers, then a second PCR adding unique barcodes, with bead cleanups after each round. A kit-provided positive control reaction and a negative control reaction were included in every sample batch. The final libraries were assessed on an Agilent 4200 TapeStation D1000 ScreenTape, pooled by volume, and quantified by qPCR. Sequencing was performed on an Illumina NextSeq500 using a MidOutput 150-cycle cartridge, with 156 Read1 cycles, 15 Index1 cycles, and the kit custom primers. The pooled library was loaded at 0.85 to 1 pM, with a roughly 18% PhiX control spiked in. Concerning the study's data processing: The vendor-processed data were analyzed in R, and a clonotype was defined as all T cells that share the same CDR3 nucleotide sequence. In the clone abundance analyses, frequencies in each sample were normalized to that sample's 10,000 most abundant clones. Public T cell clones, which averaged fewer than five per sample, were excluded before analysis. Tumor-enriched and baseline blood-enriched clonotypes were defined by at least a 32-fold difference in abundance between compartments. A beta-binomial differential abundance model was used to identify clonotypes that were expanded or contracted between blood time points. Tumor-blood repertoire similarity was measured with the Baroni-Urbani and Buser coefficient, and groups were compared using two-tailed Wilcoxon tests in R. Imported from immuneACCESS, the table was reduced by TCRdb to in-frame sequences with V and J called. These copies leave out some clones; in studies compared against another copy, an unresolved V gene accounts for under half, and the cause of the remainder is not known. V and J calls and clone size are those listed in that table; D and trimming were worked out from the DNA. This sample comprises 130,000 or so clones, around nine tenths of them detected only once. The top ten clonotypes cover approximately 12% of the sample.

The intended sense of this specimen's time point label: baseline pretreatment blood. The sample's treatment or condition label, in plain terms: 15 Gy SBRT to primary tumor, nephrectomy 4 weeks later. To track tumor-enriched clonotypes, serial peripheral blood was sampled from radiation-treated patients at baseline and at 2 weeks and 4 weeks after SBRT. Every patient had renal cell carcinoma of clear cell pathology. The QIAamp DNA Blood Mini Kit (Qiagen) was used to prepare genomic DNA for TCR sequencing. The analyses included just those samples that passed every quality control check. In the case of this clone: No antigen is known for it. There are no base qualities to consult, and no much larger clone falls within one base.

Broader findings and caveats from the paper: The single-armed trial design could not address effects of radiation dose or scheduling on the TCR repertoire. Because no pretreatment tumor biopsies were available, whether clonotypes were present in the tumor at baseline could not be determined. Tracking of blood repertoire dynamics stopped at about 4 weeks after treatment, with no follow-up past that point. Top tumor clonotypes rose in blood from baseline to 2 weeks post-radiation, then contracted by 4 weeks, suggesting transient expansion of tumor-resident clones.

Trimming takes 6 bases from V and 3 bases from J, and the germline ends sit 9 bases apart. Including the terminal cysteine and phenylalanine, the CDR3 comprises 13 residues. Here the CDR3 DNA is all that survives: 39 bases in frame from base 1. From a lookup of the germline V gene, CDR1 and CDR2 are MNHNS and SASEGT. This TCR came from a woman aged 50 to 65 with renal cell carcinoma. The chain was built from TRBV6-1 and TRBJ1-3; 5 matching bases give a weak D call of TRBD1. Sequences were derived from blood, sampled from a patient whose treatment included radiotherapy and nephrectomy. The base sequence is TGTGCCAGCAGGTGGGGGATTGGAAACACCATATATTTT. Its translation reads: CASRWGIGNTIYF.